One and the same sample provided the 32 T cell receptor beta chains below, sequenced in a study of cytomegalovirus exposure and HLA in healthy donors. Here immunoSEQ multiplex PCR was the method, and the copy in TCRdb shows in-frame clones only, minus some. The sample has 150,000 to 200,000 clones, about four fifths seen once. Material: PBMCs. Receptor source: a young woman in good health and CMV-seropositive.

In its sample, this clone was seen once. The chain uses TRBV15 and TRBJ1-2, with D unresolved. From germline, CDR1 is LNHNV and CDR2 YYDKDF (reference sequence). This CDR3 contains 13 residues. Trimming took 0 bases from V and 4 from J, leaving 6 bases between them. For the CDR3, the DNA is TGTGCCACCAGCAGAGATACAACCTATGGCTACACCTTC. It codes for CATSRDTTYGYTF.

In DNA form, the CDR3 reads TGTGCCAGCGGGACTAGCGGGGGGGCTTGGGAGACCCAGTACTTC. Translated, it gives CASGTSGGAWETQYF. This rearrangement joins TRBV7-7 to TRBJ2-5; the match to TRBD2 covers 16 bases. The CDR3 length is 15 residues. The J segment lost 5 bases and the V segment lost 8 bases, leaving 5 bases of the junction unmatched. Per germline, CDR1 SSHAT and CDR2 FNYEAQ (reference sequence).

The chain combines TRBV6-1 with TRBJ2-7; 9 bases are shared with TRBD1. The V and J ends lost 1 base and 4 bases, in that order; junction bases with no gene match: 5. The germline V gene encodes CDR1 MNHNS and CDR2 SASEGT. The CDR3 contains 15 residues. CDR3 in amino acids: CASSEEGQGMYEQYF. The CDR3 coding sequence is TGTGCCAGCAGTGAAGAGGGACAGGGTATGTACGAGCAGTACTTC.

This clone showed up just a few times. The chain carries TRBV7-2 and TRBJ1-4, with no clear D. The CDR3 totals 14 residues. The V gene's germline CDR1 is SGHTA and CDR2 FQGNSA. The V end lost 5 bases, the J end lost 4 bases, and 11 bases lay between the germline ends. The CDR3 is CASSATGFNEKLFF. The CDR3 coding sequence is TGTGCCAGCAGCGCGACGGGGTTTAATGAAAAACTGTTTTTT.

The CDR3 DNA is TGTGCCAGCAGCTTGGGGACTAGCGGGGGGACAGATACGCAGTATTTT. The encoded protein is CASSLGTSGGTDTQYF. This sequence joins TRBV7-6 and TRBJ2-3, with 15 bases lining up with TRBD2. The CDR3 runs to 16 residues. V shed 3 bases, J shed 3 bases, and the junction held 1 base outside the gene matches. CDR1 is SGHVS, CDR2 FNYEAQ, per germline.

This rearrangement joins TRBV27 to TRBJ2-1; D not resolved. Germline V gene data show CDR1 as MNHEY and CDR2 as SMNVEV (reference sequence). The CDR3 is 15 amino acids. V shed 4 bases and J shed 0 bases, with 10 bases lying between them. CDR3 in amino acids: CASSSPGSSYNEQFF. As DNA, the CDR3 is TGTGCCAGCAGTTCCCCCGGTAGCTCCTACAATGAGCAGTTCTTC.

Many counts were recorded for this clone. The chain links TRBV7-9 to TRBJ2-7; 7 nucleotides align to TRBD1. The length of the CDR3 is 13 residues. CDR1 and CDR2 from the germline V gene are SEHNR and FQNEAQ (reference sequence). V shed 5 bases, J shed 4 bases, and the junction held 5 bases outside the gene matches. As DNA, the CDR3 is TGTGCCAGCAGCAGTGAGGGACAGTACGAGCAGTACTTC. Translating it yields CASSSEGQYEQYF.

The chain is built from TRBV5-1 and TRBJ2-7; the match to TRBD2 covers 12 bases. The CDR3 sequence is 17 residues long. Trimming at V came to 4 bases and at J to 4 bases, leaving 12 bases not matched to a gene. Germline V gives CDR1 SGHRS, CDR2 YFSETQ. For the CDR3, the DNA is TGCGCCAGCAGCCTAAGACTAGCGGGGGCCTCCGGGTACGAGCAGTACTTC. This codes for CASSLRLAGASGYEQYF. Full variable domain (remainder filled in from reference TRBV5-1 and TRBJ2-7): KAGVTQTPRYLIKTRGQQVTLSCSPISGHRSVSWYQQTPGQGLQFLFEYFSETQRNKGNFPGRFSGRQFSNSRSEMNVSTLELGDSALYLCASSLRLAGASGYEQYFGPGTRLTVT.

The CDR3 sequence is CASSGGAGLEDTQYF. The CDR3 region has the DNA TGTGCCAGCAGCGGAGGGGCCGGACTAGAGGATACGCAGTATTTT. The chain is built from TRBV9 and TRBJ2-3; 7 positions agree with TRBD2. The ends lost 3 bases at V and 6 bases at J; junction bases unmatched: 10. The CDR3 is 15 amino acids. Germline V gene data show CDR1 as SGDLS and CDR2 as YYNGEE.

The rearrangement uses TRBV4-2 and TRBJ2-3; 10 bases align to TRBD2. The CDR3 spans 16 residues. After removal of 4 bases from V and 2 bases from J, the junction contained 6 bases not matched to a gene. Per the germline V gene, CDR1 is LGHNA and CDR2 is YNFKEQ. CDR3 amino acids: CASSPPGTSDTDTQYF. In nucleotides, the CDR3 is TGTGCCAGCAGCCCACCCGGGACTAGCGACACAGATACGCAGTATTTT.

This clone was counted a single time. The chain combines TRBV13 with TRBJ1-4; D uncertain. Germline assignment: CDR1 PRHDT and CDR2 FYEKMQ (reference sequence). The germline V and J ends were trimmed by 4 bases and 8 bases, with 17 bases remaining between them. The CDR3 is made up of 15 amino acids. The CDR3 region has the DNA TGTGCCAGCAGCTCCGAAGTCTCAAAGGAGGAAAAACTGTTTTTT. The encoded protein is CASSSEVSKEEKLFF.

The chain is built from TRBV5-1 and TRBJ1-1; D ambiguous. Per germline, CDR1 SGHRS and CDR2 YFSETQ. The V gene lost 4 bases and the J gene lost 5 bases, with 18 bases spanning the gap. The CDR3 is 15 residues long. The CDR3 DNA reads TGCGCCAGCAGCCCCTGGGCCGGCCCAAGGACTGAAGCTTTCTTT. It specifies CASSPWAGPRTEAFF.

The V and J genes are TRBV6-5 and TRBJ2-7; D is perhaps TRBD1 (6 bases). Germline lookup yields CDR1 MNHEY and CDR2 SVGAGI. The CDR3 is made up of 14 amino acids. Trimming removed 7 bases at V and 3 bases at J, with 16 bases between. In DNA, the CDR3 is TGTGCCAGCACCCCCTCTACAGGGAACTACGAGCAGTACTTC. Amino acids: CASTPSTGNYEQYF.

V and J are TRBV19 and TRBJ1-1; D not certain. Germline V gene data show CDR1 as LNHDA and CDR2 as SQIVND (reference sequence). Trimming took 7 bases from V and 1 from J, leaving 13 bases between them. CDR3 length equals 14 residues. The CDR3 protein is CASKKATENTEAFF. As DNA, the CDR3 is TGTGCCAGTAAGAAAGCGACTGAGAACACTGAAGCTTTCTTT.

The chain joins TRBV11-1 to TRBJ2-3, with 10 bases aligning to TRBD2. V gave up 0 bases and J gave up 7 bases; unmatched junction bases: 10. The CDR3 consists of 17 residues. Germline CDR1 reads SGHAT; CDR2 reads FQDESV (reference sequence). The CDR3 spells CASSLATASGGANTQYF. CDR3 bases: TGTGCCAGCAGCTTAGCCACCGCCAGCGGGGGGGCGAATACGCAGTATTTT.

CDR3 nucleotide sequence: TGTGCCAGCAAGCCCCAACAGGGAATAAACACCGGGGAGCTGTTTTTT. This codes for CASKPQQGINTGELFF. The J gene is TRBJ2-2, the V gene TRBV28; maybe TRBD1 (6 bases). This CDR3 contains 16 residues. V was clipped by 7 bases and J by 2 bases, with 17 bases between them. Per germline, CDR1 MDHEN and CDR2 SYDVKM. Based on the CDR3 plus reference TRBV28 and TRBJ2-2, the full variable domain is DVKVTQSSRYLVKRTGEKVFLECVQDMDHENMFWYRQDPGLGLRLIYFSYDVKMKEKGDIPEGYSVSREKKERFSLILESASTNQTSMYLCASKPQQGINTGELFFGEGSRLTVL.

The chain has TRBV15 and TRBJ2-7; TRBD1 is a possible D gene (5 bases). This CDR3 comprises 15 residues. Germline values: CDR1 LNHNV, CDR2 YYDKDF (reference sequence). Trimming took 0 bases from V and 1 from J, leaving 10 bases between them. CDR3 residues: CATSREQDASYEQYF. CDR3 sequence (DNA): TGTGCCACCAGCAGAGAACAGGACGCTTCCTACGAGCAGTACTTC. Full variable domain (outside the CDR3, taken from reference TRBV15 and TRBJ2-7): DAMVIQNPRYQVTQFGKPVTLSCSQTLNHNVMYWYQQKSSQAPKLLFHYYDKDFNNEADTPDNFQSRRPNTSFCFLDIRSPGLGDTAMYLCATSREQDASYEQYFGPGTRLTVT.

V gene TRBV13 combines with J gene TRBJ2-5; 9 nucleotides match TRBD1. CDR1 and CDR2 (germline): PRHDT, FYEKMQ (reference sequence). There are 15 residues in the CDR3. V shed 3 bases and J 5 bases; nucleotides not matched to a gene: 7. This chain's CDR3 is CASSFDRGWSETQYF. The DNA for the CDR3 is TGTGCCAGCAGCTTCGACAGGGGGTGGTCGGAGACCCAGTACTTC.

The J gene is TRBJ1-5, the V gene TRBV7-9; D not resolved. The CDR3 sequence is 14 residues long. Trimming left V 3 bases short and J 1 base short, with 7 bases between. In germline, CDR1 is SEHNR, CDR2 FQNEAQ (reference sequence). CDR3 DNA sequence: TGTGCCAGCAGCTTGAGTTTGAGCAATCAGCCCCAGCATTTT. Amino acid sequence: CASSLSLSNQPQHF. The whole variable domain, remainder taken from reference TRBV7-9 and TRBJ1-5, is DTGVSQNPRHKITKRGQNVTFRCDPISEHNRLYWYRQTLGQGPEFLTYFQNEAQLEKSRLLSDRFSAERPKGSFSTLEIQRTEQGDSAMYLCASSLSLSNQPQHFGDGTRLSIL.

The chain couples TRBV5-4 to TRBJ1-1, with 7 bases identical to TRBD1. CDR1 is SGHNT and CDR2 is YYREEE in the germline V gene (reference sequence). Germline trimming cut 2 bases from V and 7 bases from J; bases unmatched to any gene: 5. This CDR3 contains 13 residues. Here the CDR3 reads CASSLGTENEAFF. The CDR3 region has the DNA TGTGCCAGCAGCTTAGGGACAGAAAATGAAGCTTTCTTT.

V usage is TRBV6-5 and J usage is TRBJ2-7, with a tentative D call TRBD2 (5 bases). From germline, CDR1 is MNHEY and CDR2 SVGAGI. V lost 5 bases and J lost 0, with 14 bases in between. This CDR3 comprises 15 residues. As DNA, the CDR3 is TGTGCCAGCAGTACGGGGTCCTTGAGCTCCTACGAGCAGTACTTC. Encoded protein: CASSTGSLSSYEQYF.

The CDR3 loop reads CASSIRGRAEKLFF. The CDR3 nucleotides are TGTGCCAGTAGTATTCGGGGTCGGGCTGAAAAACTGTTTTTT. The chain employs TRBV19 and TRBJ1-4; no clear D. CDR3 length: 14 residues. The germline V gene encodes CDR1 LNHDA and CDR2 SQIVND (reference sequence). V dropped 3 bases and J dropped 7 bases, with 12 bases sitting between them.

This sequence joins TRBV5-8 and TRBJ1-1; no firm D call. The CDR3 runs to 13 residues. The germline V gene has CDR1 SGHTS and CDR2 YDEGEE. V lost 1 base to trimming and J lost 4 bases, with 8 bases between them. CDR3 coding DNA: TGTGCCAGCAGCTTGATTGTCGGCACTGAAGCTTTCTTT. Encoded protein: CASSLIVGTEAFF. Combining the CDR3 with reference TRBV5-8 and TRBJ1-1 gives the whole variable domain EAGVTQSPTHLIKTRGQQATLRCSPISGHTSVYWYQQALGLGLQFLLWYDEGEERNRGNFPPRFSGRQFPNYSSELNVNALELEDSALYLCASSLIVGTEAFFGQGTRLTVV.

The rearrangement joins TRBV5-6 to TRBJ1-2; weak D call: TRBD1 (5 bases). Trimming removed 0 bases at V and 4 bases at J, with 7 bases between. Germline-derived CDR1 and CDR2 are SGHDT and YYEEEE. This CDR3 is 13 amino acids long. CDR3 region: CASSLVDTYGYTF. Here the CDR3 DNA reads TGTGCCAGCAGCTTGGTGGACACCTATGGCTACACCTTC.

The gene calls are TRBV18 and TRBJ1-5; D is perhaps TRBD1 (5 bases). V dropped 4 bases and J dropped 2 bases, with 12 bases sitting between them. Germline V gene data show CDR1 as KGHSH and CDR2 as LQKENI. This CDR3 is built from 15 residues. CDR3 nucleotides: TGTGCCAGCTCACGGTCAGGGTTAGGCAATCAGCCCCAGCATTTT. Translated, it gives CASSRSGLGNQPQHF.

The CDR3 loop reads CASSIEPGGRNGYTF. In DNA form, the CDR3 reads TGTGCCAGTAGTATAGAGCCAGGGGGAAGGAATGGCTACACCTTC. V gene TRBV19 combines with J gene TRBJ1-2; 7 bases line up with TRBD1. The junction had 7 bases not matched to a gene; V was cut back by 0 bases and J by 6 bases. Per the germline V gene, CDR1 is LNHDA and CDR2 is SQIVND (reference sequence). This CDR3 region has 15 residues. The variable domain in full, completed from reference TRBV19 and TRBJ1-2, reads DGGITQSPKYLFRKEGQNVTLSCEQNLNHDAMYWYRQDPGQGLRLIYYSQIVNDFQKGDIAEGYSVSREKKESFPLTVTSAQKNPTAFYLCASSIEPGGRNGYTFGSGTRLTVV.

This chain's CDR3 is CASRTGLETNYGYTF. For the CDR3, the DNA is TGTGCCAGTCGGACCGGACTGGAGACTAACTATGGCTACACCTTC. The rearrangement joins TRBV2 to TRBJ1-2; no clear D. Between the trimmed V and J ends, which lost 9 bases and 0 bases, there was a span of 17 bases. The CDR3 totals 15 residues. Germline CDR1 is SNHLY and CDR2 is FYNNEI.

This clone appeared a single time. As DNA, the CDR3 is TGCGCCAGCAGCCCAACGACTAGCGGGGGGGCTATTATCTACAATGAGCAGTTCTTC. Its protein is CASSPTTSGGAIIYNEQFF. The gene calls are TRBV5-1 and TRBJ2-1, with 14 bases that match TRBD2. The CDR3 runs to 19 residues. V dropped 4 bases and J dropped 3; count of bases not matched to a gene: 12. Germline CDR1 reads SGHRS; CDR2 reads YFSETQ.

V and J are TRBV6-5 and TRBJ1-2; 8 nucleotides line up with TRBD1. J lost 5 bases, V lost 2 bases, and 4 bases had no gene match. The germline gives CDR1 MNHEY, CDR2 SVGAGI. The CDR3 loop spans 14 amino acids. The CDR3 here is CASSYDRGIYGYTF. The CDR3 DNA is TGTGCCAGCAGTTACGACAGGGGAATATATGGCTACACCTTC.

The gene calls are TRBV6-5 and TRBJ2-7; TRBD1 is a possible D gene (5 bases). Germline assignment: CDR1 MNHEY and CDR2 SVGAGI. The CDR3 runs to 12 residues. Trimming took 2 bases from V and 4 from J, leaving 6 bases between them. Here the CDR3 reads CASSYPGYEQYF. DNA of the CDR3: TGTGCCAGCAGTTACCCAGGGTACGAGCAGTACTTC.

A note on this clone: Other DNA sequences of this sample code for an identical CDR3. This chain joins TRBV4-2 and TRBJ1-1; no reliable D call. V was trimmed by 0 bases and J by 1 base, leaving 3 bases between them. Per the germline V gene, CDR1 is LGHNA and CDR2 is YNFKEQ. The CDR3 extends over 13 amino acids. CDR3 sequence: CASSQERNTEAFF. CDR3 bases: TGTGCCAGCAGCCAAGAGAGGAACACTGAAGCTTTCTTT.

This clone was seen repeatedly, ten times or more. This chain connects TRBV6-1 to TRBJ2-7; D gene ambiguous. Trimming pared 3 bases from V and 2 bases from J, leaving 8 bases between. CDR3 length: 13 amino acids. Germline-derived CDR1 and CDR2 are MNHNS and SASEGT. CDR3 nucleotide sequence: TGTGCCAGCAGTGAGCAGGAAACCTACGAGCAGTACTTC. It is translated as CASSEQETYEQYF.